This T cell receptor beta chain was profiled in a study of beta chain features in type 1 diabetes. Study-wide context: Patients shared similar age, gender and cell yields with healthy donors. General study findings and limits: Within patients, naive, central memory and Treg TCRB repertoires seemed more similar than within healthy donors. Moderately but significantly shorter TCRB CDR3s were found in Type 1 diabetes patients in all four CD4+ subsets.

The investigators reverse transcribed all of the isolated RNA, so they sequenced expressed TCRB transcripts. The average read count of naive, central memory and regulatory T cell samples was some 3.8 million. The method was immunoSEQ multiplex PCR; TCRdb's version includes in-frame clones alone and lacks a portion of them. The sample contains 350,000 to 450,000 clones, about 15% of which appear only once. The CDR3 contains 12 residues. V dropped 6 bases and J dropped 4 bases, with 9 bases sitting between them. Germline V gene data show CDR1 as SGHTA and CDR2 as FQGNSA. As concerns this clone: What it binds is not known.

The rearrangement links TRBV7-2 to TRBJ1-1; D gene unclear. The TCR sequence derives from a man younger than 45 in good health. The specimen sequenced was naive CD4+ T cells from blood. The CDR3: CASSDKSTEAFF. The CDR3 coding sequence is TGTGCCAGCAGTGACAAATCCACTGAAGCTTTCTTT.